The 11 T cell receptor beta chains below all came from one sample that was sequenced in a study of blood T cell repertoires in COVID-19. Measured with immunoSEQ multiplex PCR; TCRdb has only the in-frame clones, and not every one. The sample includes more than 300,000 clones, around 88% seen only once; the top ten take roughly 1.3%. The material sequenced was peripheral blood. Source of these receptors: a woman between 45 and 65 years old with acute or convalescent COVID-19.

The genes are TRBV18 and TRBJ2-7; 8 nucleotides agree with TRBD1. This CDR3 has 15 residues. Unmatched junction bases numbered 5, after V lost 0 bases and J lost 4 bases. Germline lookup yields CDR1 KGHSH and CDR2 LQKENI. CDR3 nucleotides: TGTGCCAGCTCACCACCCGGGACAGGATATTACGAGCAGTACTTC. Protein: CASSPPGTGYYEQYF.

As DNA, the CDR3 is TGCGCCAGCAGCTTGGAGGGAGGCAGACAATTCCAAGAGACCCAGTACTTC. It encodes CASSLEGGRQFQETQYF. This chain uses TRBV5-1 with TRBJ2-5; tentatively, D is TRBD2 (6 bases). The length of the CDR3 is 17 residues. Germline CDR1 SGHRS, CDR2 YFSETQ. V lost 0 bases to trimming and J lost 1 base, with 16 bases between them.

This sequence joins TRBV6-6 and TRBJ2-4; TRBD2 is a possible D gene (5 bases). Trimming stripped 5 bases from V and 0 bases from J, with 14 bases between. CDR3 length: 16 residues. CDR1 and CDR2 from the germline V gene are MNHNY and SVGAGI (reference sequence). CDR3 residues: CASSPLDGIAKNIQYF. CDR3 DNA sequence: TGTGCCAGCAGTCCCCTGGACGGGATAGCCAAAAACATTCAGTACTTC.

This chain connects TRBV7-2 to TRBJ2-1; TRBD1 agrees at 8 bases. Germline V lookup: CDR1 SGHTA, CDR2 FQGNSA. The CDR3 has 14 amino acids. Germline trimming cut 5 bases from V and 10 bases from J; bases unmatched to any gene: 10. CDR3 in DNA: TGTGCCAGCAGCCTCCTTCAGGGGGCGGGGGAGCAGTTCTTC. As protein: CASSLLQGAGEQFF.

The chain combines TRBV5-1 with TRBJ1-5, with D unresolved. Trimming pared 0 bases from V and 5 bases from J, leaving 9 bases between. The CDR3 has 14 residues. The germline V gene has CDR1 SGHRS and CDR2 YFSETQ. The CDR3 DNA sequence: TGCGCCAGCAGCTTGGGGGAAGCGGATCAGCCCCAGCATTTT. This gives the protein CASSLGEADQPQHF.

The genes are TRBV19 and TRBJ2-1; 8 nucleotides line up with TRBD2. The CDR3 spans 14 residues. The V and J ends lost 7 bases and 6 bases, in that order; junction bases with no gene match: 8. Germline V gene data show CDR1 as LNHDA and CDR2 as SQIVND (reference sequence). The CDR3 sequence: CASNRLANSNEQFF. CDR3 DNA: TGTGCCAGTAATAGACTAGCGAACTCCAATGAGCAGTTCTTC.

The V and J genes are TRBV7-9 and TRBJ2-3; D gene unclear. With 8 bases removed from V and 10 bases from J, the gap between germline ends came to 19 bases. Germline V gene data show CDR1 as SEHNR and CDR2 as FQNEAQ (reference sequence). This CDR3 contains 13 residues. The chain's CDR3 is CASGSLRHSAQYF. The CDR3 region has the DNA TGTGCCAGCGGATCCCTACGACACTCGGCGCAGTATTTT.

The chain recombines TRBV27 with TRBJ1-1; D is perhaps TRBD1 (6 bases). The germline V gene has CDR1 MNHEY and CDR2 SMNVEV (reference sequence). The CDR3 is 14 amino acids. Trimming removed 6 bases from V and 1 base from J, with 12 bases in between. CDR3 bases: TGTGCCAGCAGGACAGGATTCAGGAACACTGAAGCTTTCTTT. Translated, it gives CASRTGFRNTEAFF.

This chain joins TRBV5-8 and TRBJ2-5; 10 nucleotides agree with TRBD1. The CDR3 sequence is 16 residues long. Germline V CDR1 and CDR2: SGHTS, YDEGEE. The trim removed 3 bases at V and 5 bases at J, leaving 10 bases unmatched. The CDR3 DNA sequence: TGTGCCAGCAGCTCTAATCTTGACAGGGGGCTCGAGACCCAGTACTTC. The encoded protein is CASSSNLDRGLETQYF.

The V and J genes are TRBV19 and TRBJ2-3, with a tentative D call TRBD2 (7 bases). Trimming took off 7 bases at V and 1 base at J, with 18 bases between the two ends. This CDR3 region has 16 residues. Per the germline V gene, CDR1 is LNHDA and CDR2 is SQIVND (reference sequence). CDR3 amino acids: CASKDPREGGTDTQYF. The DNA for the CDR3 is TGTGCCAGTAAAGACCCCAGGGAGGGGGGCACAGATACGCAGTATTTT.

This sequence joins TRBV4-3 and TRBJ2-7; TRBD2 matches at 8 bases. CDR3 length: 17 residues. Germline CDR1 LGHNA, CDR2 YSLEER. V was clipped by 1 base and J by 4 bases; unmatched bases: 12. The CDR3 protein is CASSQAEGIAGPYEQYF. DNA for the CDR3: TGCGCCAGCAGCCAAGCCGAGGGGATAGCGGGACCTTACGAGCAGTACTTC.